Presented here are 16 T cell receptor beta chains from one specimen sequenced in a study of STAT5B mutations in CD4+ large granular lymphocyte leukemia. TCRdb's copy holds only in-frame clones and misses some; the assay was immunoSEQ multiplex PCR. Here the sample spans tens of thousands of clones, approximately 85% being singletons. Material for sequencing was CD4+ T cells from blood buffy coats. These receptor sequences come from a human donor in good health.

The chain is built from TRBV6-5 and TRBJ2-5; 14 nucleotides line up with TRBD2. CDR1 is MNHEY, CDR2 SVGAGI, per germline. CDR3 length equals 15 residues. The ends lost 6 bases at V and 5 bases at J; junction bases unmatched: 5. The CDR3 bases are TGTGCCAGCAGACCCAGACTAGCGGGAGGGGAGACCCAGTACTTC. This gives the protein CASRPRLAGGETQYF.

This sequence joins TRBV7-3 and TRBJ1-5, with D possibly TRBD1 on 6 matching bases. Trimming removed 2 bases at V and 5 bases at J, with 7 bases between. The CDR3 extends over 13 amino acids. Germline V CDR1 and CDR2: SGHTA, FQGTGA. DNA for the CDR3: TGTGCCAGCAGCTTAGCAGGGGATCAGCCCCAGCATTTT. Residues: CASSLAGDQPQHF.

The chain joins TRBV29-1 to TRBJ2-7; 9 bases map to TRBD1. The trim removed 4 bases at V and 3 bases at J, leaving 4 bases unmatched. This CDR3 region has 13 residues. CDR1 and CDR2 from the germline V gene are SQVTM and ANQGSEA. CDR3 in amino acids: CSVGGTGLYEQYF. As DNA, the CDR3 is TGCAGCGTTGGTGGGACAGGGCTCTACGAGCAGTACTTC.

The chain recombines TRBV5-1 with TRBJ1-4; D unresolved. In germline, CDR1 is SGHRS, CDR2 YFSETQ. The CDR3 loop spans 16 amino acids. Trimming cost V 4 bases and J 3 bases, with 16 bases left between them. CDR3 sequence: CASSLGDVAANEKLFF. The CDR3 coding sequence is TGCGCCAGCAGCCTAGGAGATGTAGCGGCTAATGAAAAACTGTTTTTT.

The gene calls are TRBV6-1 and TRBJ2-5, with 11 bases that match TRBD2. The germline gives CDR1 MNHNS, CDR2 SASEGT. V lost 3 bases and J lost 3; bases outside the gene matches: 6. CDR3 size: 16 residues. The CDR3: CASSDSLLAGEETQYF. The CDR3 DNA is TGTGCCAGCAGTGATTCCCTACTAGCGGGGGAAGAGACCCAGTACTTC.

This clone was detected only a few times. CDR3 sequence: CASTSGESYEQYF. The CDR3 bases are TGTGCCAGCACCTCGGGTGAGTCCTACGAGCAGTACTTC. The gene calls are TRBV6-6 and TRBJ2-7, with D hard to call. The ends were cut back, 7 bases at V and 1 base at J, with 11 bases in the middle. Germline V CDR1 and CDR2: MNHNY, SVGAGI (reference sequence). The CDR3 has 13 residues.

The chain employs TRBV11-2 and TRBJ1-2; unclear D gene. Germline V gene lookup returns CDR1 SGHAT and CDR2 FQNNGV. Trimming took 2 bases from V and 8 from J, leaving 12 bases between them. The CDR3 length is 13 residues. The CDR3 loop is CASSLSGSPGYTF. In DNA form, the CDR3 reads TGTGCCAGCAGCTTATCGGGAAGTCCGGGCTACACCTTC.

The J gene is TRBJ2-2, the V gene TRBV6-5; 7 positions agree with TRBD2. The CDR3 has 15 residues. J was trimmed by 4 bases and V by 5 bases; bases with no gene match: 7. Germline V gene lookup returns CDR1 MNHEY and CDR2 SVGAGI. The DNA of the CDR3 is TGTGCCAGCAGTCCCAGCGGGGCCCCCACCGGGGAGCTGTTTTTT. It translates to CASSPSGAPTGELFF.

The DNA for the CDR3 is TGTGCCAGCAGCCTACCGGGCCCGGGAGATGAAGCTTTCTTT. It yields the protein CASSLPGPGDEAFF. The chain recombines TRBV6-6 with TRBJ1-1; D unclear. This CDR3 has 14 residues. V lost 6 bases and J lost 7, with 18 bases in between. Per germline, CDR1 MNHNY and CDR2 SVGAGI (reference sequence).

V usage is TRBV19 and J usage is TRBJ2-1, with 9 bases identical to TRBD2. The CDR3 length is 14 residues. The V segment lost 11 bases and the J segment 7 bases; nucleotides outside the gene matches: 12. Per germline, CDR1 LNHDA and CDR2 SQIVND (reference sequence). The CDR3 nucleotides read TGTGCCGCGCGGGGGCGGGGGGGCCCTAATGAGCAGTTCTTC. Translating it yields CAARGRGGPNEQFF. Full variable domain (outside the CDR3, taken from reference TRBV19 and TRBJ2-1): DGGITQSPKYLFRKEGQNVTLSCEQNLNHDAMYWYRQDPGQGLRLIYYSQIVNDFQKGDIAEGYSVSREKKESFPLTVTSAQKNPTAFYLCAARGRGGPNEQFFGPGTRLTVL.

This clone was seen only once. The chain is built from TRBV27 and TRBJ1-2; 7 positions agree with TRBD1. The trim removed 5 bases at V and 0 bases at J, leaving 15 bases unmatched. Germline V gene data show CDR1 as MNHEY and CDR2 as SMNVEV (reference sequence). The CDR3 has 18 residues. In nucleotides, the CDR3 is TGTGCCAGCAGTGCCTACCCCGGGACAGCCCTCCCTAACTATGGCTACACCTTC. This encodes CASSAYPGTALPNYGYTF.

The chain joins TRBV5-4 to TRBJ2-7, with 9 nucleotides matching TRBD2. With V trimmed by 4 bases and J by 3 bases, 5 bases remained unmatched. The CDR3 contains 14 residues. Germline CDR1 reads SGHNT; CDR2 reads YYREEE (reference sequence). The CDR3 reads CASSGQTSGYEQYF. CDR3 nucleotides: TGTGCCAGCAGCGGTCAGACTAGCGGCTACGAGCAGTACTTC.

DNA for the CDR3: TGCGCCAGCAGCTTGGGTTCTATGGCGGGGCAAGAGACCCAGTACTTC. It specifies CASSLGSMAGQETQYF. J is TRBJ2-5 and V is TRBV5-1; a possible D gene is TRBD2 (6 bases). Per the germline V gene, CDR1 is SGHRS and CDR2 is YFSETQ. The length of the CDR3 is 16 residues. Trimming removed 0 bases from V and 2 bases from J, with 14 bases in between.

The chain employs TRBV5-1 and TRBJ2-2, with no clear D. CDR3 length: 12 amino acids. V was clipped by 1 base and J by 8 bases, with 6 bases between them. The germline V gene has CDR1 SGHRS and CDR2 YFSETQ. Here the CDR3 reads CASSLQAGELFF. In DNA, the CDR3 is TGCGCCAGCAGCTTGCAGGCGGGGGAGCTGTTTTTT.

This clone was observed once. The CDR3 DNA is TGTGCCAGCAGCTTAGGTGGACTGGGGGCCTTCTATGGCTACACCTTC. Translating gives CASSLGGLGAFYGYTF. This sequence joins TRBV7-2 and TRBJ1-2, with a possible D match to TRBD1 (6 bases). Per the germline V gene, CDR1 is SGHTA and CDR2 is FQGNSA. This CDR3 spans 16 amino acids. V lost 1 base to trimming and J lost 4 bases, with 16 bases between them.

The chain uses TRBV15 and TRBJ2-2, with 15 bases matching TRBD2. V shed 0 bases and J 6 bases; nucleotides not matched to a gene: 2. CDR1 LNHNV and CDR2 YYDKDF come from the germline V gene (reference sequence). The CDR3 is made up of 17 amino acids. The CDR3, as DNA: TGTGCCACCAGCAGAGAAAGGACTAGCGGGAGGGCCGGGGAGCTGTTTTTT. It codes for CATSRERTSGRAGELFF. The variable domain in full, completed from reference TRBV15 and TRBJ2-2, reads DAMVIQNPRYQVTQFGKPVTLSCSQTLNHNVMYWYQQKSSQAPKLLFHYYDKDFNNEADTPDNFQSRRPNTSFCFLDIRSPGLGDTAMYLCATSRERTSGRAGELFFGEGSRLTVL.